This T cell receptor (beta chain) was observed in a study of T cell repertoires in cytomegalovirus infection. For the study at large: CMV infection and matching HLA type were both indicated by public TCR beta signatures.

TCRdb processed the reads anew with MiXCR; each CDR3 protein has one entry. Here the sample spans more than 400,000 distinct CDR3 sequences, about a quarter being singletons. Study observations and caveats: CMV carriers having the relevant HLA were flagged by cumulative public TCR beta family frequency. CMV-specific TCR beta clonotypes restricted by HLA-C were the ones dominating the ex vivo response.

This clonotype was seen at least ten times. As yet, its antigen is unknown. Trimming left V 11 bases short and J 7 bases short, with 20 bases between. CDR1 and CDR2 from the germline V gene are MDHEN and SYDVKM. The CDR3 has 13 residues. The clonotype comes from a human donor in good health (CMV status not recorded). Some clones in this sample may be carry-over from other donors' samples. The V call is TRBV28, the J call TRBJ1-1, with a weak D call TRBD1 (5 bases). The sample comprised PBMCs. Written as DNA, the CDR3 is TGTGCCTGTGGGGGGGTCGGCGAGCTTGAAGCTTTCTTT. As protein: CACGGVGELEAFF.